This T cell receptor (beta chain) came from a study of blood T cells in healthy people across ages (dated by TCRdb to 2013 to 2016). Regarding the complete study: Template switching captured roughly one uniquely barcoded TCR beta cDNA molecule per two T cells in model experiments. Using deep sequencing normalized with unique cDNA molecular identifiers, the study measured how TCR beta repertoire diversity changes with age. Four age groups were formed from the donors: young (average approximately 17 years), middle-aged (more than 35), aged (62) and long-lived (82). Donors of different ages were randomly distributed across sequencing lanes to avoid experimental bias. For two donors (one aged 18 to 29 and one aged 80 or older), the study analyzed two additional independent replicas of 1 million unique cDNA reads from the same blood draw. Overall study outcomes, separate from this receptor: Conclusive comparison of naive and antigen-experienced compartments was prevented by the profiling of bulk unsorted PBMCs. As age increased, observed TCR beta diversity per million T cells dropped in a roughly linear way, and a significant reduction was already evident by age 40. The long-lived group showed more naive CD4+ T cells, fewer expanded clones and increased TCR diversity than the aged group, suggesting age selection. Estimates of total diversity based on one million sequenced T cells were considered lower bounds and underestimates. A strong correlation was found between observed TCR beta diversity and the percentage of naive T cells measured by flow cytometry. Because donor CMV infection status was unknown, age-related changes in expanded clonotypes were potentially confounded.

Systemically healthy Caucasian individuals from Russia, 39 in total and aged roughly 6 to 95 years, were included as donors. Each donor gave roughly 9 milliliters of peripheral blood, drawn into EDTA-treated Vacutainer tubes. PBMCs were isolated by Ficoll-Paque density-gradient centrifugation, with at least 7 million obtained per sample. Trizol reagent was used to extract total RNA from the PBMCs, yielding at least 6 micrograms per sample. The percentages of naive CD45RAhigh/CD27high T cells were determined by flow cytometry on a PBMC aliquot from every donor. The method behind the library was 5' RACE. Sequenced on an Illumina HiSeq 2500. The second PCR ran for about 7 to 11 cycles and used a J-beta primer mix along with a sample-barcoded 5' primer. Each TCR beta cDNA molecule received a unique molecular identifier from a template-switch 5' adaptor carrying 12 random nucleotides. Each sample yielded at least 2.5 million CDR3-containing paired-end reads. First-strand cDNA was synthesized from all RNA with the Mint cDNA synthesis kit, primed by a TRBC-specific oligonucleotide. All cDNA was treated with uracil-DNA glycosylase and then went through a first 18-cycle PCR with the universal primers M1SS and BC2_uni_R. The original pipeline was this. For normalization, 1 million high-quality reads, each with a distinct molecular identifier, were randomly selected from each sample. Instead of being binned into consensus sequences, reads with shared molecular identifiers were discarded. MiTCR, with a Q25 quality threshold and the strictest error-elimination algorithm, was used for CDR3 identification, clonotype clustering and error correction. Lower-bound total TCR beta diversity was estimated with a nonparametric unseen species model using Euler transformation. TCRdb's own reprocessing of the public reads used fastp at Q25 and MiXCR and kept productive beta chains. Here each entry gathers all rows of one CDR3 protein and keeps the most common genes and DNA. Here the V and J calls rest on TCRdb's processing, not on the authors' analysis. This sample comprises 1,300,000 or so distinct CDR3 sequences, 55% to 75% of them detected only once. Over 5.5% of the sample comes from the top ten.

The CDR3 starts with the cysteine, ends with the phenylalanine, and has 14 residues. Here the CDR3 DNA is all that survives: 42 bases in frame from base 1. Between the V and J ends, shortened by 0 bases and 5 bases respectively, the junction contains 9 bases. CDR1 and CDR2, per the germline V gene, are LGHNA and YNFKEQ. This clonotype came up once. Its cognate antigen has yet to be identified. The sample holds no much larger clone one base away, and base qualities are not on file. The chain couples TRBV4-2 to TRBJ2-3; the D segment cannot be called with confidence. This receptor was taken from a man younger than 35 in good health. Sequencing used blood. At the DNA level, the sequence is TGTGCCAGCAGCCAAGAAGGAAGGAGAGATACGCAGTATTTT. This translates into CASSQEGRRDTQYF.